Listed here is a single T cell receptor beta chain. The antigen is not known. The sample belongs to a study of beta chain features in type 1 diabetes. By way of CD45RO/CCR7/CD25/CD127/CD95/CD27, the CD4+ regulatory, stem cell-like memory, central memory and naive cells were sorted. Study-level points and caveats: Researchers reported that naive, central memory and Treg TCRB repertoires appeared more similar in patients than in healthy donors.

All of the isolated RNA was reverse transcribed, so expressed TCRB transcripts were sequenced. Sequencing used immunoSEQ multiplex PCR; TCRdb keeps in-frame clones, though not all of them. The sample shows about 140,000 clones, 10% of them seen only once. CDR3 length equals 18 residues. Germline loops: CDR1 GTSNPN, CDR2 SVGIG (reference sequence). V shed 0 bases and J 10 bases; nucleotides not matched to a gene: 17. The rearrangement joins TRBV30 to TRBJ2-1; TRBD2 agrees at 11 bases. The sequenced sample consisted of naive CD4+ T cells from blood. The TCR comes from a man between 18 and 29 years old in good health. CDR3 region: CAWSVRVSGGAAVWEQFF. CDR3 DNA: TGTGCCTGGAGTGTACGCGTTAGCGGGGGGGCCGCGGTGTGGGAGCAGTTCTTC.